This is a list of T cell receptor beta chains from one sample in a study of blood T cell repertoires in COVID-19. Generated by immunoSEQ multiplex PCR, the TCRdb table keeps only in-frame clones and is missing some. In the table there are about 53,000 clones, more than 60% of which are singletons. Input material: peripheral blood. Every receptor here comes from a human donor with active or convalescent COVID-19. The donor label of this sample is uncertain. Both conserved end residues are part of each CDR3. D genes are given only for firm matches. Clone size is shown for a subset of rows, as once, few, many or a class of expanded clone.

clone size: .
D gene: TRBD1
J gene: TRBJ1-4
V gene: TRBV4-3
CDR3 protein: CASSHQAPGGNEKLFF
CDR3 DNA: TGCGCCAGCAGCCACCAAGCCCCAGGGGGCAATGAAAAACTGTTTTTT

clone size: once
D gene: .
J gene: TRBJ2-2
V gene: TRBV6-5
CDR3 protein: CASSYTGTPNTGELFF
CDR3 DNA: TGTGCCAGCAGTTACACTGGGACACCGAACACCGGGGAGCTGTTTTTT

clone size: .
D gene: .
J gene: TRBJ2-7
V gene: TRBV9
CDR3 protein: CASSVGGDLGEQYF
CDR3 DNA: TGTGCCAGCAGCGTAGGAGGAGACCTCGGGGAGCAGTACTTC

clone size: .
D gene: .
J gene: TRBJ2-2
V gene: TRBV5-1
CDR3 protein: CASSLETAGSTGELFF
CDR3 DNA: TGCGCCAGCAGCTTGGAGACAGCGGGCTCCACCGGGGAGCTGTTTTTT

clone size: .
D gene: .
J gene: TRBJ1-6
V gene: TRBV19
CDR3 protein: CASSMLPGDSPLHF
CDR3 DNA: TGTGCCAGTAGTATGCTTCCCGGGGATTCACCCCTCCACTTT

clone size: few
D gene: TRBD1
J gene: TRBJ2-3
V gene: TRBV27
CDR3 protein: CASRYPGQGTDTQYF
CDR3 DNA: TGTGCCAGCCGATATCCGGGACAGGGGACAGATACGCAGTATTTT

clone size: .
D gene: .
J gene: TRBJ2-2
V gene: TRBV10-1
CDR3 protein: CASSESWPADYTGELFF
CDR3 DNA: TGCGCCAGCAGTGAGTCGTGGCCCGCCGATTACACCGGGGAGCTGTTTTTT

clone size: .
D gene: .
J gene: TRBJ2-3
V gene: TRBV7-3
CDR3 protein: CASSLGAGLTNTQYF
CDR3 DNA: TGTGCCAGCAGCTTAGGGGCGGGGCTGACGAATACGCAGTATTTT

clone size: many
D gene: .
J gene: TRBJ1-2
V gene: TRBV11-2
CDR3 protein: CASSRILLEGYTF
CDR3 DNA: TGTGCCAGCAGCCGGATACTACTCGAGGGCTACACCTTC

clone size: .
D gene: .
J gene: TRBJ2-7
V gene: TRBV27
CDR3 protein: CASSLYGEAPYEQYF
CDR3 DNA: TGTGCCAGCAGTTTATACGGGGAGGCCCCTTACGAGCAGTACTTC

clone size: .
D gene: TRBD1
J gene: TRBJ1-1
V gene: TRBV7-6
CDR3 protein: CASSFSQGGNTEAFF
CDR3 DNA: TGTGCCAGCAGCTTCTCGCAGGGGGGGAACACTGAAGCTTTCTTT

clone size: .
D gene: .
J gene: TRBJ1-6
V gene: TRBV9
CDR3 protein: CASSVDSSYNSPLHF
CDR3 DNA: TGTGCCAGCAGCGTAGACAGCTCCTATAATTCACCCCTCCACTTT

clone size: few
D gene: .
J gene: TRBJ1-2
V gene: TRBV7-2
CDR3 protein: CASSPRERTSYGYTF
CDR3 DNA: TGTGCCAGCAGCCCTCGGGAGAGGACTTCCTATGGCTACACCTTC

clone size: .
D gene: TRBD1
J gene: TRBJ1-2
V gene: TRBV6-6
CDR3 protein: CASSPPPTGDPNYGYTF
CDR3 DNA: TGTGCCAGCAGTCCTCCGCCCACAGGGGACCCTAACTATGGCTACACCTTC

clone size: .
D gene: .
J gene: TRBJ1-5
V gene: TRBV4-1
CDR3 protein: CASSQGGGGQPQHF
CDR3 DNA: TGCGCCAGCAGCCAAGGGGGAGGAGGCCAGCCCCAGCATTTT

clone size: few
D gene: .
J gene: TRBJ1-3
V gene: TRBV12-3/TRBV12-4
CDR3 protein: CASSRVSTIYF
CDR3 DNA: TGTGCCAGCAGCAGGGTATCCACCATATATTTT

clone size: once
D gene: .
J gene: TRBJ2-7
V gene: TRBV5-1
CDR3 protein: CASRQDYEQYF
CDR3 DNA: TGCGCCAGCAGGCAGGACTACGAGCAGTACTTC

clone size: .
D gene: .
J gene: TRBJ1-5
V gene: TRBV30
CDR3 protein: CAWSVAGRTINQPQHF
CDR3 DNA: TGTGCCTGGAGTGTAGCAGGGCGAACGATCAATCAGCCCCAGCATTTT

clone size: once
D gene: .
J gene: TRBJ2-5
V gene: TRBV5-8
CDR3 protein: CASSPPGQETQYF
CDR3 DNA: TGTGCCAGCAGCCCCCCGGGGCAAGAGACCCAGTACTTC

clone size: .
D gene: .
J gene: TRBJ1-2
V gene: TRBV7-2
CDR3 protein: CASSSQQGYYGYTF
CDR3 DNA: TGTGCCAGCAGCTCTCAACAGGGATACTATGGCTACACCTTC

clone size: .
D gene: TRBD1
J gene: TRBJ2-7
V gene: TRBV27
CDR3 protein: CASSLGWGQSYEQYF
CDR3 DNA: TGTGCCAGCAGTTTGGGTTGGGGACAGAGCTACGAGCAGTACTTC

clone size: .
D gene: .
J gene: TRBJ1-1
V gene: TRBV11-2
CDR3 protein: CASSSLLKSGAFF
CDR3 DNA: TGTGCCAGCAGCTCACTGTTAAAAAGCGGGGCTTTCTTT

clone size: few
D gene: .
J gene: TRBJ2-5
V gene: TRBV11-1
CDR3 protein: CASSPAWSEETQYF
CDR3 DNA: TGTGCCAGCAGCCCCGCATGGTCGGAAGAGACCCAGTACTTC

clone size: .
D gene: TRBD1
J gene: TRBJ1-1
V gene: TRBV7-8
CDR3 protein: CASSPGTGGTEAFF
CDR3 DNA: TGTGCCAGCAGCCCAGGGACAGGGGGTACTGAAGCTTTCTTT

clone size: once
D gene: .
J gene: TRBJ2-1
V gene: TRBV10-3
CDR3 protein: CAMGRGGRNEQFF
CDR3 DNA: TGTGCCATGGGAAGAGGAGGACGGAATGAGCAGTTCTTC

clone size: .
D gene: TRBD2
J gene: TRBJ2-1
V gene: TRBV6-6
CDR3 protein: CASSRLLAGGYNEQFF
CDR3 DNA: TGTGCCAGCAGTCGATTACTAGCGGGAGGGTACAATGAGCAGTTCTTC

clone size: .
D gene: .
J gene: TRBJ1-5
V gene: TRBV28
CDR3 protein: CASRGAWGGDNQPQHF
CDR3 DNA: TGTGCCAGCAGAGGGGCTTGGGGGGGTGACAATCAGCCCCAGCATTTT

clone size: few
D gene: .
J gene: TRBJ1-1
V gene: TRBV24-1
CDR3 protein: CATRQTGLNTEAFF
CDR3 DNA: TGTGCCACCAGACAGACAGGCCTGAACACTGAAGCTTTCTTT

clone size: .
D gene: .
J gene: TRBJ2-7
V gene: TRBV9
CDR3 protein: CASSVAGRGYEQYF
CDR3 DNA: TGTGCCAGCAGCGTAGCCGGGAGAGGGTACGAGCAGTACTTC

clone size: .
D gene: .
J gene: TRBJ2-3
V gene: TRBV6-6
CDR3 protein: CASTNKDTQYF
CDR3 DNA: TGTGCCAGCACTAATAAAGATACGCAGTATTTT

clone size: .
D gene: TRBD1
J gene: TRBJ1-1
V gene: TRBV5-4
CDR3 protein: CASSLVGQGATEAFF
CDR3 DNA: TGTGCCAGCAGCTTGGTTGGACAGGGTGCCACTGAAGCTTTCTTT

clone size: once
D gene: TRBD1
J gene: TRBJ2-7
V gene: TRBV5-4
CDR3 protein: CASSVLGTGLYEQYF
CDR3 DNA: TGTGCCAGCAGCGTTCTAGGGACAGGGCTCTACGAGCAGTACTTC

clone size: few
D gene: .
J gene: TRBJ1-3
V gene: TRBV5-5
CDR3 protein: CASSATLSGNTIYF
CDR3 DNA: TGTGCCAGCAGCGCGACTCTCTCTGGAAACACCATATATTTT

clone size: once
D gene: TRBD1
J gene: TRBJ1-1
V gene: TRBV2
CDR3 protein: CASSGGQGTEAFF
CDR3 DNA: TGTGCCAGCAGTGGAGGACAGGGGACTGAAGCTTTCTTT

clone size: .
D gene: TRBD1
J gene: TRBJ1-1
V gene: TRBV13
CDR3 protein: CASSLGRDRLEAFF
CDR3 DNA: TGTGCCAGCAGCTTAGGCCGGGACAGACTCGAAGCTTTCTTT

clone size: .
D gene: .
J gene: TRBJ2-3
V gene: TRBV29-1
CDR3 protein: CSALLAGTDTQYF
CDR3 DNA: TGCAGCGCCTTACTAGCTGGCACAGATACGCAGTATTTT

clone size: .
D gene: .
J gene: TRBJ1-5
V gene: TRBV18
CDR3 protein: CASSASVGNQPQHF
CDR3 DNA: TGTGCCAGCTCAGCCTCGGTCGGCAATCAGCCCCAGCATTTT

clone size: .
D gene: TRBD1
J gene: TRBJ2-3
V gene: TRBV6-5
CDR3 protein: CASDRDRSTDTQYF
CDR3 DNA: TGTGCCAGCGATCGGGACAGGAGCACAGATACGCAGTATTTT

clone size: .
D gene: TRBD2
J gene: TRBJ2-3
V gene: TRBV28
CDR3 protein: CASSLGLALSTDTQYF
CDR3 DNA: TGTGCCAGCAGCCTGGGACTAGCGTTGAGCACAGATACGCAGTATTTT

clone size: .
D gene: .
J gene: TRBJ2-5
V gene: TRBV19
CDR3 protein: CASSIGQRVAQETQYF
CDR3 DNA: TGTGCCAGTAGTATAGGACAGCGGGTGGCCCAAGAGACCCAGTACTTC

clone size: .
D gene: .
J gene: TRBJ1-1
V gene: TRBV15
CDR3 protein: CATSRAGGGNTEAFF
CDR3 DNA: TGTGCCACCAGCAGAGCCGGGGGGGGCAACACTGAAGCTTTCTTT

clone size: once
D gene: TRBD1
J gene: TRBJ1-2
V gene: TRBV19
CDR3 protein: CASRVGDRGNFHGYTF
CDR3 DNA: TGTGCCAGTAGAGTAGGCGACAGGGGAAATTTTCATGGCTACACCTTC

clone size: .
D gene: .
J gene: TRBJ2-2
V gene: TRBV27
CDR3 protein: CASSWASHDTNTGELFF
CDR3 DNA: TGTGCCAGCAGTTGGGCTAGCCACGATACGAACACCGGGGAGCTGTTTTTT

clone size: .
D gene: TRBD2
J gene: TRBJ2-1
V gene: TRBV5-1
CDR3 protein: CASSPSGASSYNEQFF
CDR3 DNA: TGCGCCAGCAGCCCTAGCGGTGCTAGCTCCTACAATGAGCAGTTCTTC

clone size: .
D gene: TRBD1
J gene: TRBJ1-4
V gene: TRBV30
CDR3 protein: CAWSVLRTGGGFGANEKLFF
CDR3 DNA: TGTGCCTGGAGTGTACTCCGAACAGGGGGCGGGTTTGGGGCTAATGAAAAACTGTTTTTT

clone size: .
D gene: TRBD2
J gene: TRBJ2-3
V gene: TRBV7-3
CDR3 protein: CASSSLNGRGEDTQYF
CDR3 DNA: TGTGCCAGCAGCTCACTGAACGGGAGGGGGGAAGATACGCAGTATTTT

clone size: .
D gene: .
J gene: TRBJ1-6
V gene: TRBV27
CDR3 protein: CASSLEADYNSPLHF
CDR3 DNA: TGTGCCAGCAGTTTAGAGGCGGATTATAATTCACCCCTCCACTTT

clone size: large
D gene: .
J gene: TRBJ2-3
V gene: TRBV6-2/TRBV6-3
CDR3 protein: CASSSGDTQYF
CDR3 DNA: TGTGCCAGCAGTTCGGGAGATACGCAGTATTTT

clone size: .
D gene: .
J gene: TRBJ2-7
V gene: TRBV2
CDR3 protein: CASSSGDYQESYEQYF
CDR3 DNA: TGTGCCAGCAGCTCAGGGGACTATCAGGAATCCTACGAGCAGTACTTC

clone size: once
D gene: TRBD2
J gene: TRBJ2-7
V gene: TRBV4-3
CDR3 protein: CASSPNSLSGSFPYEQYF
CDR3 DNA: TGCGCCAGCAGCCCAAACTCGCTGAGCGGGAGCTTCCCTTACGAGCAGTACTTC